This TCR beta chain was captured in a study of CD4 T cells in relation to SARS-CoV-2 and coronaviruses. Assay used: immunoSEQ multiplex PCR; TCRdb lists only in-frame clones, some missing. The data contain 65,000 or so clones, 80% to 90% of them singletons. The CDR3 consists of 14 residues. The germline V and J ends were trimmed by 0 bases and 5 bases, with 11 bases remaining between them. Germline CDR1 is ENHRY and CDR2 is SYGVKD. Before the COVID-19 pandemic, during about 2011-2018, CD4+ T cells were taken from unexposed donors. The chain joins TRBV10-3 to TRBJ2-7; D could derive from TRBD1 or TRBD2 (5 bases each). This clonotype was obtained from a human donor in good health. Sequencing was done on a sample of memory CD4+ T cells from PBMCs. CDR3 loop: CAISESTGQHEQYF. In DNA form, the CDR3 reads TGTGCCATCAGTGAGTCGACGGGGCAGCACGAGCAGTACTTC.